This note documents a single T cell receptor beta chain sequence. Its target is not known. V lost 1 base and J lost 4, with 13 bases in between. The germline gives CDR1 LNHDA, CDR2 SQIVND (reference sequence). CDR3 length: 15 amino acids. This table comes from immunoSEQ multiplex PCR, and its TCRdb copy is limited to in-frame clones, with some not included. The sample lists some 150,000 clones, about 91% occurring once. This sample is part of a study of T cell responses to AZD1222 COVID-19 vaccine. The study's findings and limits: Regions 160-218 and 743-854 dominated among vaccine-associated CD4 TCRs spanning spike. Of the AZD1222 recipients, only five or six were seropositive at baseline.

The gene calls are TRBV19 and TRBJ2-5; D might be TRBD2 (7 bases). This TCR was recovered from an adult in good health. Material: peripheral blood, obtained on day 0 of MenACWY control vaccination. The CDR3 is CASSIGGGLRETQYF. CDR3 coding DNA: TGTGCCAGTAGTATAGGGGGGGGGCTGCGAGAGACCCAGTACTTC.